A selection of T cell receptor beta chains follows, all from one sample in a study of cytomegalovirus exposure and HLA in healthy donors. Some clones are missing from TCRdb's copy, which holds only in-frame ones; the method was immunoSEQ multiplex PCR. Among roughly 160,000 clones, about 65% were seen once, and the ten largest hold approximately 2.5%. Material for sequencing was PBMCs. These TCRs come from a woman in her 30s in good health and CMV-seronegative. Each CDR3 is given with its conserved first and last residue. D genes are given only for firm matches. Clone size is not always given. Where it is, it says once, few, many or a class for expanded clones.

D	V	J	size	DNA	CDR3
TRBD1	TRBV2	TRBJ2-7	-	TGTGCCAGTAAGGGAAGCGGACAGGACGCCTACGAGCAGTACTTC	CASKGSGQDAYEQYF
-	TRBV7-6	TRBJ1-1	-	TGTGCCAGCAGCTTCCCAGGCAACACTGAAGCTTTCTTT	CASSFPGNTEAFF
-	TRBV5-8	TRBJ1-5	-	TGTGCCAGCAGCTTGGCCAGGGGACCGAATCAGCCCCAGCATTTT	CASSLARGPNQPQHF
TRBD2	TRBV7-8	TRBJ2-7	once	TGTGCCAGCAGCTTGTATCAGCGGGGCTACGAGCAGTACTTC	CASSLYQRGYEQYF
-	TRBV19	TRBJ2-6	-	TGTGCCAGTATGGCAGACTACTCTGGGGCCAACGTCCTGACTTTC	CASMADYSGANVLTF
TRBD1	TRBV4-3	TRBJ1-6	-	TGCGCCAGCAGCCAAGATCCACAGGGGGCTGCACCCCTCCACTTT	CASSQDPQGAAPLHF
TRBD1	TRBV7-2	TRBJ1-1	-	TGTGCCAGCAGCTTCCGACAGGGGGCAGACACTGAAGCTTTCTTT	CASSFRQGADTEAFF
TRBD2	TRBV2	TRBJ2-3	few	TGTGCCAGCCGGCGGGGGAACCATCTACGGGGCACAGATACGCAGTATTTT	CASRRGNHLRGTDTQYF
-	TRBV15	TRBJ1-1	-	TGTGCCACCAGCAGAGAGCCCGCTGCGAGCACTGAAGCTTTCTTT	CATSREPAASTEAFF
-	TRBV7-3	TRBJ1-2	-	TGTGCCAGCAGCAACCCCCGGGGGTCAGGCGGCTACACCTTC	CASSNPRGSGGYTF
TRBD1	TRBV13	TRBJ1-1	-	TGTGCCAGCAGCTTAGGGTCGACAGGGATCACTGAAGCTTTCTTT	CASSLGSTGITEAFF
-	TRBV14	TRBJ1-2	-	TGTGCCAGCAGCCAAGAGGGGCAAAGGACCTTC	CASSQEGQRTF
-	TRBV28	TRBJ1-1	-	TGTGCCAGCAGTTTATGGGCCGGGGACACTGAAGCTTTCTTT	CASSLWAGDTEAFF
-	TRBV4-3	TRBJ1-2	-	TGCGCCAGCAGCCAAGGGTTGGGAGGGGACTATGGCTACACCTTC	CASSQGLGGDYGYTF
-	TRBV5-1	TRBJ1-2	-	TGCGCCAGCAGCTTACAGGGTCGCTACACCTTC	CASSLQGRYTF
TRBD2	TRBV9	TRBJ2-5	-	TGTGCCAGCAGCGCCGTCCAACTAGCGGGGAAAGAGACCCAGTACTTC	CASSAVQLAGKETQYF
-	TRBV5-1	TRBJ2-7	-	TGCGCCAGCAGCCCGGAGGGATCCTACGAGCAGTACTTC	CASSPEGSYEQYF
-	TRBV4-1	TRBJ2-7	few	TGCGCCAGCAGCCAGGCCCTCGCGGGGAGCTCCTACGAGCAGTACTTC	CASSQALAGSSYEQYF
-	TRBV30	TRBJ2-3	-	TGTGCCTGGAGTCTCCGGGGAGGCCGCACAGATACGCAGTATTTT	CAWSLRGGRTDTQYF
-	TRBV9	TRBJ1-2	few	TGTGCCAGCAGGGCCGGGTTTTTGGAGGACTATGGCTACACCTTC	CASRAGFLEDYGYTF
-	TRBV7-3	TRBJ2-1	-	TGTGCCAGCAGCTTAAGTCCTTACAATGAGCAGTTCTTC	CASSLSPYNEQFF
TRBD2	TRBV5-6	TRBJ2-3	-	TGTGCCAGCAGCTGGGACTTAGCGGGAGGCACAGATACGCAGTATTTT	CASSWDLAGGTDTQYF
-	TRBV5-6	TRBJ1-1	-	TGTGCCAGCAGCTTGACCCCAGACAGGGAAGCTTTCTTT	CASSLTPDREAFF
-	TRBV2	TRBJ1-5	once	TGTGCCAGCAGTGAAGCGCTTCAGGGGTCTAAGCCCCAGCATTTT	CASSEALQGSKPQHF
-	TRBV29-1	TRBJ2-1	-	TGCAGCGGCAGGACAGTGAATGAGCAGTTCTTC	CSGRTVNEQFF
TRBD2	TRBV28	TRBJ2-1	once	TGTGCCAGCAGTCCACCGGGACTAGCGGGAAGAAATGAGCAGTTCTTC	CASSPPGLAGRNEQFF
TRBD2	TRBV7-2	TRBJ2-7	-	TGTGCCAGCAGCTTAGGGGTTAAGGAACCTAGCGGAGACTACGAGCAGTACTTC	CASSLGVKEPSGDYEQYF
-	TRBV18	TRBJ2-3	few	TGTGCCAGCTCATTATTGGATACGCAGTATTTT	CASSLLDTQYF
-	TRBV9	TRBJ1-2	once	TGTGCCAGCAGCGTATTAACAGGCTATGGCTACACCTTC	CASSVLTGYGYTF
-	TRBV7-9	TRBJ2-1	-	TGTGCCAGCAGTCTAGGGCACAGGGGGGAGGGCCCTGTTAATGAGCAGTTCTTC	CASSLGHRGEGPVNEQFF
TRBD2	TRBV7-2	TRBJ2-3	-	TGTGCCAGCAGAGCCCGTCTAGCGGGTTCCTTAGATACGCAGTATTTT	CASRARLAGSLDTQYF
-	TRBV4-3	TRBJ1-5	-	TGCGCCAGCAGCCAAGATCGGGGATATCAGCCCCAGCATTTT	CASSQDRGYQPQHF
-	TRBV27	TRBJ2-5	-	TGTGCCAGCAGCCAGGACTGGCGTCAAGAGACCCAGTACTTC	CASSQDWRQETQYF
TRBD2	TRBV7-6	TRBJ2-5	once	TGTGCCAGCAGCTTTCCGGGAGGTGAAAAGACCCAGTACTTC	CASSFPGGEKTQYF
-	TRBV7-9	TRBJ2-7	-	TGTGCCAGCAGCGGGGGGCAAAGGCAGGGGGTATACGAGCAGTACTTC	CASSGGQRQGVYEQYF
-	TRBV7-9	TRBJ1-1	-	TGTTCCAGCACCCCTTATCTTACTGAAGCTTTCTTT	CSSTPYLTEAFF
-	TRBV6-5	TRBJ1-2	-	TGTGCCAGCAGTTACGATGCAGGCTATGGCTACACCTTC	CASSYDAGYGYTF
-	TRBV15	TRBJ2-5	once	TGTGCCACCAGCAGATTCGCGGACTACCAAGAGACCCAGTACTTC	CATSRFADYQETQYF
-	TRBV5-6	TRBJ2-1	-	TGTGCCAGCAGCCACAGCGGGAATGAGCAGTTCTTC	CASSHSGNEQFF
TRBD2	TRBV7-9	TRBJ2-7	-	TGTGCCAGCAGCCTGACTAGCGGGCCATCTTACGAGCAGTACTTC	CASSLTSGPSYEQYF
TRBD1	TRBV18	TRBJ2-7	-	TGTGCCAGCTCACGGACAGGGTTGGACGAGCAGTACTTC	CASSRTGLDEQYF
-	TRBV14	TRBJ2-2	-	TGTGCCACCTCCGAGGTATCGAACACCGGGGAGCTGTTTTTT	CATSEVSNTGELFF
TRBD1	TRBV19	TRBJ1-2	-	TGTGCCAGCCGGGGGCAGGGGGTGTATGGCTACACCTTC	CASRGQGVYGYTF
-	TRBV28	TRBJ2-7	-	TGTGCCAGCAGTTTGGACAGTAACATTTACGAGCAGTACTTC	CASSLDSNIYEQYF
TRBD2	TRBV7-3	TRBJ2-2	-	TGTGCCAGCAGCCCGGGGGGAACCGGGGAGCTGTTTTTT	CASSPGGTGELFF
-	TRBV9	TRBJ1-3	-	TGTGCCAGCAGTCCTCATGGGGTAGGGGTTGGAAACACCATATATTTT	CASSPHGVGVGNTIYF
-	TRBV2	TRBJ2-2	-	TGTGCCAGCAGGGCCCATCCGAACACCGGGGAGCTGTTTTTT	CASRAHPNTGELFF
TRBD2	TRBV5-1	TRBJ2-5	-	TGCGCCAGCAGCTCCGGGACTAGCGGGATGGAGACCCAGTACTTC	CASSSGTSGMETQYF
-	TRBV6-1	TRBJ2-3	few	TGTGCCAGCAGTGAAGCGCGGGCGGGGCGAAGCACAGATACGCAGTATTTT	CASSEARAGRSTDTQYF
-	TRBV7-2	TRBJ1-3	-	TGTGCCAGCAGCTTAGAGGCGGGGTCTGGAAACACCATATATTTT	CASSLEAGSGNTIYF
-	TRBV28	TRBJ1-2	-	TGTGCCAGCATTTACCTCGGGGGGGATGGCTACACCTTC	CASIYLGGDGYTF
TRBD1	TRBV27	TRBJ1-2	-	TGTGCCAGCAGTCTATACAGGGGGCCCTTCTATGGCTACACCTTC	CASSLYRGPFYGYTF